This T cell receptor beta chain was recorded in a study of T-cell memory formation after mild COVID-19. About the study: Largely donor-specific TCR clusters were found.

The 5'RACE method, run with constant-segment primers, produced TCR alpha and TCR beta cDNA libraries (carrying sample barcodes and UMIs). TCRdb analysed the 5' RACE reads with MiXCR anew, one entry per CDR3 protein. The data show under 200,000 distinct CDR3 sequences, roughly 28% seen once. On this clonotype itself: Its target is unknown.

Study outcomes and limitations: There was a balanced CD4/CD8 profile in clones contracting day 15 to 85, and later expanders leaned CD4+.

The sequence came from an adult woman who had mild COVID-19 (a few samples of this study predate the infection). Cell type and time point are not known. Input material: PBMCs or a T cell subset sorted from them (not recorded which).

This CDR3 reads CSARDRLGTSFFEQFF. The CDR3 coding sequence is TGCAGTGCTAGAGATCGGTTGGGGACTAGCTTTTTTGAGCAGTTCTTC. The chain links TRBV20-1 to TRBJ2-1, with 9 bases aligning to TRBD2. The J segment lost 9 bases and the V segment lost 0 bases, leaving 12 bases of the junction unmatched. The germline V gene encodes CDR1 DFQATT and CDR2 SNEGSKA (reference sequence). This CDR3 is 16 amino acids long.